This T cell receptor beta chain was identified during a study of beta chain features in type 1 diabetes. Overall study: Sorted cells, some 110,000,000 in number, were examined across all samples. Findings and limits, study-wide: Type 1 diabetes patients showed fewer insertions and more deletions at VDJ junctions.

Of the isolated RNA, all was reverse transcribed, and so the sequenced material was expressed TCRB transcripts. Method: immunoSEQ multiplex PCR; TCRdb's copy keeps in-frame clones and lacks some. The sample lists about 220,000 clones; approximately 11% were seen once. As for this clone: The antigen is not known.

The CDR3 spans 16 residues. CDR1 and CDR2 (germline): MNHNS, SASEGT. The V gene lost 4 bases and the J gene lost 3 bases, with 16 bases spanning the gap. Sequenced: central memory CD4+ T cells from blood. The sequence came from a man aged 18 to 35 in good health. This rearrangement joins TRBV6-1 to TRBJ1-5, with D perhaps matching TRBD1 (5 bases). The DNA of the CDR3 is TGTGCCAGCAGTGGTCGTCCCACAGGCTTCAATCAGCCCCAGCATTTT. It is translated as CASSGRPTGFNQPQHF.